This is a list of T cell receptor beta chains from one sample in a study of TIL therapy for anti-PD-1-resistant metastatic lung cancer. Only in-frame clones appear in the TCRdb table, and some are missing; sequencing was by immunoSEQ multiplex PCR. The sample records 50,000 or so clones, around 80% being singletons. Sequenced here: blood, sampled at baseline. The receptors shown here come from a woman aged 25-80 years with non-small cell lung cancer. Each CDR3 is given with its conserved first and last residue. Each record gives: D gene, clone size, J gene, V gene, CDR3 protein, CDR3 DNA. D genes are given only for firm matches. Rows may omit the clone size; those that give it use once, few, many or a size class.

D: TRBD1; size: NA; J: TRBJ1-2; V: TRBV10-3; CDR3: CAISASSGTGNYGYTF; DNA: TGTGCCATCAGTGCATCCTCCGGGACAGGGAACTATGGCTACACCTTC
D: NA; size: NA; J: TRBJ1-2; V: TRBV4-1; CDR3: CASSQDLGPSAPLANYGYTF; DNA: TGCGCCAGCAGCCAAGATCTGGGCCCTAGTGCCCCCTTAGCTAACTATGGCTACACCTTC
D: NA; size: few; J: TRBJ2-3; V: TRBV19; CDR3: CASSLQADLLRDTQYF; DNA: TGTGCCAGTAGTCTTCAAGCGGATCTCCTGAGAGATACGCAGTATTTT
D: TRBD1; size: few; J: TRBJ1-2; V: TRBV28; CDR3: CASSLGTRTGETYGYTF; DNA: TGTGCCAGCAGTTTGGGCACCCGGACAGGGGAGACATATGGCTACACCTTC
D: NA; size: NA; J: TRBJ1-2; V: TRBV2; CDR3: CASSVGGGVNYGYTF; DNA: TGTGCCAGCAGTGTGGGAGGAGGGGTGAACTATGGCTACACCTTC
D: TRBD2; size: NA; J: TRBJ2-1; V: TRBV4-3; CDR3: CASSRNIGTSGGGYNEQFF; DNA: TGCGCCAGCAGCCGGAATATCGGGACTAGCGGGGGCGGGTACAATGAGCAGTTCTTC
D: NA; size: few; J: TRBJ1-1; V: TRBV19; CDR3: CASSRATRNTEAFF; DNA: TGTGCCAGTAGTAGAGCTACCAGGAACACTGAAGCTTTCTTT
D: NA; size: NA; J: TRBJ2-2; V: TRBV5-1; CDR3: CASSYAGTGAGELFF; DNA: TGCGCCAGCAGCTACGCCGGGACTGGGGCCGGGGAGCTGTTTTTT
D: NA; size: NA; J: TRBJ1-1; V: TRBV11-2; CDR3: CASSNQENTEAFF; DNA: TGTGCCAGCAGCAATCAGGAGAACACTGAAGCTTTCTTT
D: TRBD1; size: NA; J: TRBJ2-7; V: TRBV6-6; CDR3: CASSSTQGDEQYF; DNA: TGTGCCAGCAGTTCGACACAGGGGGACGAGCAGTACTTC